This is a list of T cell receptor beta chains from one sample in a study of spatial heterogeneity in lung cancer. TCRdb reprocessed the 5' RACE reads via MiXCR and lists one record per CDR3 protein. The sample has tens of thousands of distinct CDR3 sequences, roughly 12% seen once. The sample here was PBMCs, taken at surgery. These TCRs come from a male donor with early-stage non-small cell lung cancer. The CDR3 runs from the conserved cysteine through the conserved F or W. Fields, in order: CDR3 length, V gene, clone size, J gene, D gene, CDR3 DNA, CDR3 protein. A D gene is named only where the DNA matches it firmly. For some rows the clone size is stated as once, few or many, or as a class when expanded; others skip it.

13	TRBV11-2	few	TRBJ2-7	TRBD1	TGTGCCAGCAGCCAGGGGGATCCTAACGAGCAGTACTTC	CASSQGDPNEQYF
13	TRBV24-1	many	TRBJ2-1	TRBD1	TGTGCCACCAGTCGACAGGGCTACAATGAGCAGTTCTTC	CATSRQGYNEQFF
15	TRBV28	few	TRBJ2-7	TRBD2	TGTGCCAGCAAGGGCCCCGCTAGCGGGAGCTACGAGCAGTACTTC	CASKGPASGSYEQYF
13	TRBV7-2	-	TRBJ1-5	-	TGTGCCAGCAGCACTAGCGTCAATCAGCCCCAGCATTTT	CASSTSVNQPQHF
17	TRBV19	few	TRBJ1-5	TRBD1	TGTGCCAGTAGTGTAGGACAGGGGCCTCCGAGCAATCAGCCCCAGCATTTT	CASSVGQGPPSNQPQHF
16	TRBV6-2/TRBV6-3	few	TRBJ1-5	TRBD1	TGTGCCAGCAGTTACGGGCCAGGGGGCCCCAATCAGCCCCAGCATTTT	CASSYGPGGPNQPQHF
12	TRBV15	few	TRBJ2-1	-	TGTGCCACCAGCAAGGTTTGGAATGAGCAGTTCTTC	CATSKVWNEQFF
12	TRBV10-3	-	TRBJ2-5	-	TGTGCCATCAAGCACGAACAAGAGACCCAGTACTTC	CAIKHEQETQYF
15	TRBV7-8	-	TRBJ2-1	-	TGTGCCAGCAGGAGAAAGGACATATCCTACAATGAGCAGTTCTTC	CASRRKDISYNEQFF
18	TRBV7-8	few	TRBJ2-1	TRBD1	TGTGCCAGCAGCTTACACAGGGGGATTGGGAGCTCCTACAATGAGCAGTTCTTC	CASSLHRGIGSSYNEQFF
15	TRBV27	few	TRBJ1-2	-	TGTGCCAGCAGCCACGGGGGTTTAGGGGGCTATGGCTACACCTTC	CASSHGGLGGYGYTF
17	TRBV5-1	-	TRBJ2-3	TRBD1	TGCGCCAGCAGCTTGCGTCGACAGGGGGCGAACTCAGATACGCAGTATTTT	CASSLRRQGANSDTQYF
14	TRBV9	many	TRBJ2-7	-	TGTGCCAGCAGCGTAGAATCAGGGTCTTACGAGCAGTACTTC	CASSVESGSYEQYF
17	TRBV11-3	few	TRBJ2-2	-	TGTGCCAGCAGCTTTTGGGACGGCGGCGCGAACACCGGGGAGCTGTTTTTT	CASSFWDGGANTGELFF
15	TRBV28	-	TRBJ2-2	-	TGTGCCAGCAGGCGACGGACAGAATTCACCGGGGAGCTGTTTTTT	CASRRRTEFTGELFF
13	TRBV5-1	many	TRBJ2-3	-	TGCGCCAGCAGCTTTCTAAGCACAGATACGCAGTATTTT	CASSFLSTDTQYF
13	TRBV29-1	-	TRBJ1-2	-	TGCAGCGTTGATTTGGCAGGGAGCTATGGCTACACCTTC	CSVDLAGSYGYTF
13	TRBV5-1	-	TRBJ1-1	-	TGCGCCAGCAGCGGGAGGACCGACACTGAAGCTTTCTTT	CASSGRTDTEAFF
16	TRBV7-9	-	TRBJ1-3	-	TGTGCCAGCAGCTTAGAGGGTGTAACCTCTGGAAACACCATATATTTT	CASSLEGVTSGNTIYF
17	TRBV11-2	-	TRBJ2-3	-	TGTGCCAGCAGCCCCAATGGGGGGTCGGGGGTGACAGATACGCAGTATTTT	CASSPNGGSGVTDTQYF
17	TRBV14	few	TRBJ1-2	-	TGTGCCAGCAGCCAACTTGACGCCGGGAGCTTCGTGTCAGGCTACACCTTC	CASSQLDAGSFVSGYTF
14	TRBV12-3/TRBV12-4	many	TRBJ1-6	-	TGTGCCAGCAGTACAGGGACTTATAATTCACCCCTCCACTTT	CASSTGTYNSPLHF